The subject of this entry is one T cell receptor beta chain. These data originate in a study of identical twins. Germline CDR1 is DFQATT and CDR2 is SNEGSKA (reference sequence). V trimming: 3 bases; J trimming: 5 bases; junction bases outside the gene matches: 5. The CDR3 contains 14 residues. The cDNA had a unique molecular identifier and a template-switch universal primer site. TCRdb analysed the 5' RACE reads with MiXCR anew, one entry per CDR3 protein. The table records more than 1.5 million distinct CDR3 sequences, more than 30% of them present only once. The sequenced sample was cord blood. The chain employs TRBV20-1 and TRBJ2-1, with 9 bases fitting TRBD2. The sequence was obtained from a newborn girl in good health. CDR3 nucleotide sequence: TGCAGTGCTAGGGCTAGCGGGGCAGACAATGAGCAGTTCTTC. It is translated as CSARASGADNEQFF.